This TCR beta chain was captured in a study of shared clonotypes between healthy human individuals. Study overall: Researchers assigned three CD4 naive, three CD4 memory, two CD8 naive and one CD8 memory plate to each donor. Study-level findings and limits: Larger estimated richness was generally seen in naive subsets than in memory subsets. In a few donors, about 5% of naive CD4 clonotypes appeared in common.

In the original processing: There were no quality scores in the junction-only immunoSEQ sequences, so filtering differed. Some clones are missing from TCRdb's copy, which holds only in-frame ones; the method was immunoSEQ multiplex PCR. The D gene and trimming were derived from the DNA, and the V and J assignments and clone size from that table. The sample shows about 2.1 million clones, 85% to 95% of them seen only once. It was CD45RO-negative cells, positively selected for CCR7, that made up naive CD8 cells, with terminally differentiated effector memory CD45RA+ cells excluded. The CDR3 has 13 residues. The V and J ends lost 8 bases and 3 bases respectively, with 8 bases between them. Germline CDR1 and CDR2: LNHDA and SQIVND (reference sequence). As to this clone: Its antigen is undetermined.

Sequenced material: naive CD8+ T cells from PBMCs. The clonotype originates from a young man in good health. Some clones in this sample may be carry-over from other donors' samples. The V call is TRBV19, the J call TRBJ2-6; D gene uncertain. The chain's CDR3 is CASLPYGANVLTF. As DNA, the CDR3 is TGTGCCAGTCTACCCTATGGGGCCAACGTCCTGACTTTC.